These 30 T cell receptor beta chains were all obtained from the same sample, sequenced in a study of blood T cells in healthy people across ages. Alongside a J-beta primer mix, a sample-barcoded 5' primer served in a second PCR lasting roughly 6 to 11 cycles. MiXCR, run by TCRdb on the 5' RACE reads, gives a single entry per CDR3 protein. The data contain 1.5 million to 2 million distinct CDR3 sequences, about 50% of them seen just once; the ten biggest clones take up about 2.1%. Sequenced input: blood. The receptors come from a woman between 40 and 50 years old in good health.

The chain uses TRBV6-2 or TRBV6-3 and TRBJ2-1, with 9 positions matching TRBD2. This CDR3 has 18 residues. V shed 3 bases, J shed 7 bases, and the junction held 16 bases outside the gene matches. Germline-derived CDR1 and CDR2 are MNHEY and SVGEGT. DNA for the CDR3: TGTGCCAGCAGTTATCAGGGGAACCTAGCGGGGAGGGGTAATGAGCAGTTCTTC. Protein product: CASSYQGNLAGRGNEQFF.

This clonotype appeared a few times. The rearrangement links TRBV27 to TRBJ2-5; 7 bases align to TRBD1. The end of the DNA is better explained by TRBJ2-7, so the J call may be wrong. The germline V gene encodes CDR1 MNHEY and CDR2 SMNVEV (reference sequence). The CDR3 extends over 14 amino acids. The CDR3 sequence is CASHAGTATYEQYF. DNA for the CDR3: TGTGCCAGCCACGCCGGGACAGCTACCTACGAGCAGTACTTC.

The chain has TRBV7-6 and TRBJ1-5, with D possibly being TRBD1 (5 bases). V lost 5 bases and J 3 bases, leaving 17 bases between the germline ends. This CDR3 contains 16 residues. Germline CDR1 reads SGHVS; CDR2 reads FNYEAQ. The CDR3 here is CASSLSRDGFNQPQHF. For the CDR3, the DNA is TGTGCCAGCAGCCTCTCCCGGGACGGCTTCAATCAGCCCCAGCATTTT. The entire variable domain, with the rest obtained from reference TRBV7-6 and TRBJ1-5, is as follows: GAGVSQSPRYKVTKRGQDVALRCDPISGHVSLYWYRQALGQGPEFLTYFNYEAQQDKSGLPNDRFSAERPEGSISTLTIQRTEQRDSAMYRCASSLSRDGFNQPQHFGDGTRLSIL.

The CDR3: CASSLAGLGYGYTF. CDR3 bases: TGTGCCAGCAGTTTGGCGGGATTAGGCTATGGCTACACCTTC. The gene calls are TRBV28 and TRBJ1-2, with D unclear. CDR1 is MDHEN and CDR2 is SYDVKM in the germline V gene. This CDR3 is built from 14 residues. V lost 3 bases and J lost 4, with 12 bases in between.

This clonotype has only one observation. V and J are TRBV20-1 and TRBJ1-2; 10 bases agree with TRBD1. There are 15 residues in the CDR3. J was trimmed by 6 bases and V by 8 bases; bases with no gene match: 15. The V gene's germline CDR1 is DFQATT and CDR2 SNEGSKA (reference sequence). CDR3 in DNA: TGCAGTCCGTTTTGGGGGACAGGGGATTTTCATGGCTACACCTTC. This encodes CSPFWGTGDFHGYTF.

The V call is TRBV6-1, the J call TRBJ1-2, with D unresolved. The CDR3 is made up of 14 amino acids. CDR1 is MNHNS, CDR2 SASEGT, per germline. Trimming left V 1 base short and J 5 bases short, with 11 bases between. The CDR3 DNA reads TGTGCCAGCAGTGAAGGGTCAGGAAAGTATGGCTACACCTTC. Translated, it gives CASSEGSGKYGYTF.

The rearrangement joins TRBV28 to TRBJ2-7; D could derive from TRBD1 or TRBD2 (5 bases each). Per the germline V gene, CDR1 is MDHEN and CDR2 is SYDVKM. The CDR3 loop spans 12 amino acids. V lost 5 bases and J lost 7, with 12 bases in between. The CDR3 protein is CASSGGIGEQYF. The CDR3 bases are TGTGCCAGCAGTGGGGGTATAGGGGAGCAGTACTTC. The entire variable domain, with the rest obtained from reference TRBV28 and TRBJ2-7, is as follows: DVKVTQSSRYLVKRTGEKVFLECVQDMDHENMFWYRQDPGLGLRLIYFSYDVKMKEKGDIPEGYSVSREKKERFSLILESASTNQTSMYLCASSGGIGEQYFGPGTRLTVT.

This clonotype was seen more than once but under ten times. The V gene is TRBV12-3 or TRBV12-4, the J gene TRBJ1-2, with D possibly being TRBD1 (6 bases). Between the trimmed V and J ends, which lost 4 bases and 2 bases, there was a span of 14 bases. The CDR3 extends over 15 amino acids. The CDR3 bases are TGTGCCAGCAGTTGGGGGAGACAGGCAAACTATGGCTACACCTTC. Translation gives CASSWGRQANYGYTF.

With respect to this clonotype: Relative to the germline gene, one junction end is altered; a read error may explain this. The chain carries TRBV7-2 and TRBJ2-2; D remains unclear. Germline values: CDR1 SGHTA, CDR2 FQGNSA. This CDR3 is built from 14 residues. In DNA, the CDR3 is TGTGCCAGCAGCTTAGTCAAGAACACCAGGGAGCTGTTTTTT. Translation gives CASSLVKNTRELFF.

In this sample, this clonotype turned up a few times. The chain's CDR3 is CASSGGTGETQYF. In DNA, the CDR3 is TGTGCCAGCAGCGGGGGGACAGGAGAGACCCAGTACTTC. The rearrangement joins TRBV12-3 or TRBV12-4 to TRBJ2-5, with a tentative D call TRBD1 (8 bases). V lost 6 bases and J 4 bases, leaving 12 bases between the germline ends. The CDR3 consists of 13 residues.

The V call is TRBV6-2 or TRBV6-3, the J call TRBJ2-7, with TRBD1 identical over 7 bases. The CDR3 totals 16 residues. Germline assignment: CDR1 MNHEY and CDR2 SVGEGT. V lost 5 bases to trimming and J lost 0 bases; unmatched junction nucleotides: 10. The CDR3: CASSLAWTGVSYEQYF. Here the CDR3 DNA reads TGTGCCAGCAGTCTCGCGTGGACAGGAGTCTCCTACGAGCAGTACTTC.

With regard to this clonotype: The germline gene is not matched at one end of the junction; a read error may be the cause. The chain carries TRBV12-3 or TRBV12-4 and TRBJ2-1; D is unresolved. The J call may be mistaken, given a closer DNA end match to TRBJ2-7. This CDR3 region has 11 residues. CDR3 loop: CANSRTYEQYF. CDR3 coding DNA: TGTGCCAACAGTCGCACCTACGAGCAGTACTTC.

This clonotype has more than one count but fewer than ten. The V and J genes are TRBV25-1 and TRBJ2-2; possibly TRBD1 or TRBD2 for D (5 bases each). Trimming took off 3 bases at V and 5 bases at J, with 13 bases between the two ends. This CDR3 has 15 residues. CDR1 MGHDK and CDR2 SYGVNS come from the germline V gene. CDR3 region: CASSDVRGRTGELFF. In DNA, the CDR3 is TGTGCCAGCAGTGATGTGAGGGGTAGGACCGGGGAGCTGTTTTTT.

This clonotype was counted between two and nine times. V and J are TRBV5-6 and TRBJ2-7, with D perhaps matching TRBD1 (5 bases). This CDR3 contains 13 residues. Trimming stripped 6 bases from V and 4 bases from J, with 14 bases between. CDR1 and CDR2 (germline): SGHDT, YYEEEE. CDR3 loop: CASNQGRLYEQYF. The CDR3, as DNA: TGTGCCAGCAACCAGGGCAGGCTATACGAGCAGTACTTC.

This clonotype has just a few counts. V gene TRBV20-1 combines with J gene TRBJ2-3, with D maybe TRBD1 (6 bases). Germline V gene sequence: CDR1 DFQATT, CDR2 SNEGSKA (reference sequence). V lost 0 bases and J lost 5, with 9 bases in between. The CDR3 has 13 residues. The CDR3 sequence is CSARETGRDTQYF. CDR3 sequence (DNA): TGCAGTGCTAGAGAAACAGGGAGAGATACGCAGTATTTT.

The chain recombines TRBV5-1 with TRBJ1-2, with TRBD1 matching 7 bases. CDR1 and CDR2 from the germline V gene are SGHRS and YFSETQ. This CDR3 contains 15 residues. The trim removed 0 bases at V and 7 bases at J, leaving 9 bases unmatched. Here the CDR3 DNA reads TGCGCCAGCAGCTTGGATTCCGACAGGGCTAGTGGCTACACCTTC. This encodes CASSLDSDRASGYTF. Supplemented by reference TRBV5-1 and TRBJ1-2, the full variable domain reads KAGVTQTPRYLIKTRGQQVTLSCSPISGHRSVSWYQQTPGQGLQFLFEYFSETQRNKGNFPGRFSGRQFSNSRSEMNVSTLELGDSALYLCASSLDSDRASGYTFGSGTRLTVV.

The V and J genes are TRBV7-9 and TRBJ2-5; D might be TRBD1 or TRBD2, each matching 5 bases. The tail of the sequence fits TRBJ2-7 better, so the J call may be wrong. The CDR3 runs to 13 residues. Germline V gene lookup returns CDR1 SEHNR and CDR2 FQNEAQ (reference sequence). CDR3 in amino acids: CASSSSGATEQYF. In DNA, the CDR3 is TGTGCCAGCAGCTCATCCGGGGCTACCGAGCAGTACTTC.

The rearrangement links TRBV20-1 to TRBJ1-4, with 7 bases that match TRBD1. Germline V CDR1 and CDR2: DFQATT, SNEGSKA (reference sequence). Trimming at V came to 3 bases and at J to 8 bases, leaving 6 bases not matched to a gene. CDR3 length equals 13 residues. CDR3 DNA: TGCAGTGCTAGTTTGACAGGGCTCGAAAAACTGTTTTTT. It yields the protein CSASLTGLEKLFF.

As to this clonotype: Sequence at one end of the junction differs from germline and may be a read error. The gene calls are TRBV12-3 or TRBV12-4 and TRBJ2-5; D gene unclear. CDR3 size: 12 residues. The CDR3 nucleotides read TGTGCCGGCAGTTTAGTAGTCGAGACCCAGTACTTC. Protein: CAGSLVVETQYF.

The chain has TRBV4-1 and TRBJ2-3; D tentatively reads TRBD1 or TRBD2 (5 bases each). Trimming removed 4 bases at V and 4 bases at J, with 15 bases between. Germline-derived CDR1 and CDR2 are MGHRA and YSYEKL. CDR3 length: 15 amino acids. The CDR3 sequence is CASSPTGLGADTQYF. The CDR3 nucleotides read TGCGCCAGCAGCCCCACTGGGTTGGGGGCAGATACGCAGTATTTT.

This clonotype was detected only once. The J gene is TRBJ2-6, the V gene TRBV4-3; D remains unclear. V lost 0 bases and J 4 bases, leaving 13 bases between the germline ends. Germline CDR1 LGHNA, CDR2 YSLEER. The CDR3 totals 17 residues. CDR3 DNA: TGCGCCAGCAGCCAAGATCGTGAAGGGTACGGGGCCAACGTCCTGACTTTC. The encoded protein is CASSQDREGYGANVLTF.

In the case of this clonotype: One junction end does not reproduce the germline sequence, and a read error may be involved. The chain uses TRBV28 and TRBJ1-2; D is possibly TRBD1 (6 bases). The CDR3 length is 14 residues. Germline V CDR1 and CDR2: MDHEN, SYDVKM. As DNA, the CDR3 is TGTGCCAGCAGTTTCCCCGGGGGCGCTTATGACTACACCTTC. Translating gives CASSFPGGAYDYTF.

There are a few counts of this clonotype. The rearrangement joins TRBV6-5 to TRBJ1-2, with D perhaps matching TRBD1 (5 bases). The germline CDR1 and CDR2 sequences are MNHEY and SVGAGI. V lost 10 bases and J lost 4, with 16 bases in between. The CDR3 totals 13 residues. DNA for the CDR3: TGTGCCATCTGGGACGGGACCTTCTATGGCTACACCTTC. Residues: CAIWDGTFYGYTF.

This clonotype has more than one count but fewer than ten. The gene calls are TRBV25-1 and TRBJ1-2; the D is unclear. The germline V and J ends were trimmed by 4 bases and 8 bases, with 20 bases remaining between them. From germline, CDR1 is MGHDK and CDR2 SYGVNS. The CDR3 is made up of 15 amino acids. The CDR3 region is CASSVGPEQMGGYTF. As DNA, the CDR3 is TGTGCCAGCAGTGTAGGCCCGGAACAGATGGGAGGCTACACCTTC.

The V gene is TRBV7-9, the J gene TRBJ2-5; 9 nucleotides match TRBD1. The DNA end is more similar to TRBJ2-7, so the J call may be wrong. The germline V gene encodes CDR1 SEHNR and CDR2 FQNEAQ (reference sequence). This CDR3 is built from 15 residues. The CDR3 sequence is CASSLYRGPSAEQYF. The CDR3 nucleotides are TGTGCCAGCAGCTTATACAGGGGGCCAAGCGCCGAGCAGTACTTC.

The J gene is TRBJ2-7, the V gene TRBV11-2; TRBD1 aligns across 9 bases. CDR3 length: 15 residues. J was trimmed by 5 bases and V by 2 bases; bases with no gene match: 7. Germline V gene lookup returns CDR1 SGHAT and CDR2 FQNNGV. Written as DNA, the CDR3 is TGTGCCAGCAGCTTACTACAGGGGGCGCTTAACGAGCAGTACTTC. This gives the protein CASSLLQGALNEQYF.

Notes on this clonotype: Possible read error: a much larger clone is one base away. This chain links TRBV28 with TRBJ2-5, with 9 bases aligning to TRBD2. Germline assignment: CDR1 MDHEN and CDR2 SYDVKM. The CDR3 covers 15 residues. V lost 5 bases and J lost 11; bases outside the gene matches: 15. The chain's CDR3 is CASSGAGGSYNEQYF. The CDR3 nucleotides read TGTGCCAGCAGTGGAGCGGGGGGATCCTACAATGAGCAGTACTTC.

This clonotype was detected only a few times. V is TRBV5-1 and J is TRBJ2-7, with no clear D. Germline-derived CDR1 and CDR2 are SGHRS and YFSETQ. Trimming removed 0 bases at V and 6 bases at J, with 10 bases between. The CDR3 extends over 13 amino acids. The CDR3 DNA reads TGCGCCAGCAGCTTGGCTCCGGGCTCCGAGCAGTACTTC. Translating gives CASSLAPGSEQYF.

This clonotype was found a few times. The chain combines TRBV7-8 with TRBJ2-7; no clear D. V dropped 8 bases and J dropped 0 bases, with 17 bases sitting between them. This CDR3 has 15 residues. Germline lookup yields CDR1 SGHVS and CDR2 FQNEAQ. The chain's CDR3 is CASFGRAYFSYEQYF. The CDR3 nucleotides are TGTGCCAGCTTCGGACGAGCTTACTTCTCCTACGAGCAGTACTTC.

J is TRBJ2-4 and V is TRBV25-1; TRBD1 is a possible D gene (6 bases). The CDR3 is made up of 16 amino acids. Germline lookup yields CDR1 MGHDK and CDR2 SYGVNS. Trimming took off 1 base at V and 2 bases at J, with 12 bases between the two ends. The CDR3, as DNA: TGTGCCAGCAGTGAATTCGGCAGGGGTACCAAAAACATTCAGTACTTC. Translation: CASSEFGRGTKNIQYF.